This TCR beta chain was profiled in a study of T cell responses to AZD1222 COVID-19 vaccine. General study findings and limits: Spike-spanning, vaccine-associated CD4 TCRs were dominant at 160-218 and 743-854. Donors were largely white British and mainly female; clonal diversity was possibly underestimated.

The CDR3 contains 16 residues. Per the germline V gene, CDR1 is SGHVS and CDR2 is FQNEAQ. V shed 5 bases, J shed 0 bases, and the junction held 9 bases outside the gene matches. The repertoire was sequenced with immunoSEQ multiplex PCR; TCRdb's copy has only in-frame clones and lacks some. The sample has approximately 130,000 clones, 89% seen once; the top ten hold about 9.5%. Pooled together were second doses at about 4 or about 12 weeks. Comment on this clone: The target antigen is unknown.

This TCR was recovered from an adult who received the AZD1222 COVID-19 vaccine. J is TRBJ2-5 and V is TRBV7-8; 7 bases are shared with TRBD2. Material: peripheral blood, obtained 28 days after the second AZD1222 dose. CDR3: CASSPGTGGYQETQYF. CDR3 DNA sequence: TGTGCCAGCAGCCCAGGGACCGGGGGGTACCAAGAGACCCAGTACTTC.